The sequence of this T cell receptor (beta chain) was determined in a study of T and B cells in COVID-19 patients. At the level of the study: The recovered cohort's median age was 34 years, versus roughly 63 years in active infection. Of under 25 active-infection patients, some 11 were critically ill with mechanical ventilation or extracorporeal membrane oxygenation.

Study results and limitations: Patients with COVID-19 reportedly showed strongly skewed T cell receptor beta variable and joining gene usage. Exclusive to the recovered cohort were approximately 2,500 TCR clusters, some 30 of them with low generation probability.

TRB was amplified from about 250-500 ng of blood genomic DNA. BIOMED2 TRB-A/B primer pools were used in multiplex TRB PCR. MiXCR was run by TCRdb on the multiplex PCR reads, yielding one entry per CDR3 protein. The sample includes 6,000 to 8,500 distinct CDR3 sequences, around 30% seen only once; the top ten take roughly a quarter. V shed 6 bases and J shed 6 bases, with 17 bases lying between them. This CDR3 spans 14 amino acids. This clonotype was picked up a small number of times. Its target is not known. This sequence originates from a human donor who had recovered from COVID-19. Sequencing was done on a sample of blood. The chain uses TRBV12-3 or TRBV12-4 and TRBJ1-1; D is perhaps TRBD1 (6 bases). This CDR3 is CASRVQGVSAEAFF. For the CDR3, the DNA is TGTGCCAGCAGGGTACAGGGAGTGTCGGCTGAAGCTTTCTTT.